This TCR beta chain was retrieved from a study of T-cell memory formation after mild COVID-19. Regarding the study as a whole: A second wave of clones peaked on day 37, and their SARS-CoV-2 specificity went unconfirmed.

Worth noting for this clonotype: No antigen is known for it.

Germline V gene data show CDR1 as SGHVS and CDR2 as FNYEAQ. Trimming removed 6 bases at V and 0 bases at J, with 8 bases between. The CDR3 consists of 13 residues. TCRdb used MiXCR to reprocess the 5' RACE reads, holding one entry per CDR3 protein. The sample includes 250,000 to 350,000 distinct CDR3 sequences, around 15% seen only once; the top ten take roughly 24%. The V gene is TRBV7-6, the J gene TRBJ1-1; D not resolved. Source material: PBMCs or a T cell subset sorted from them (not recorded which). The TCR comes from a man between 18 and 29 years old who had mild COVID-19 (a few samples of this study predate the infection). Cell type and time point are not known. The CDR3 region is CASRQTVNTEAFF. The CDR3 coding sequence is TGTGCCAGCAGACAGACGGTGAACACTGAAGCTTTCTTT.